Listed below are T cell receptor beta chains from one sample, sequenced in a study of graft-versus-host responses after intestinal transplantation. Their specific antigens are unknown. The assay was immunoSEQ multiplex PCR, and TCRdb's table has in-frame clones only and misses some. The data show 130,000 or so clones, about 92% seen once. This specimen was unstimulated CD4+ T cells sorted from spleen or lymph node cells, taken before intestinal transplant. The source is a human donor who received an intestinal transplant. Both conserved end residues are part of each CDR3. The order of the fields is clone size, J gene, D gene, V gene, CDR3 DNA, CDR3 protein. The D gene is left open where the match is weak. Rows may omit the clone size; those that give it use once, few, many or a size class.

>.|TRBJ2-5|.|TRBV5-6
TGTGCCAGCCGGGGTTTAGCGGAGACCCAGTACTTC
CASRGLAETQYF
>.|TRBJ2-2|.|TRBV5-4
TGTGCCAGCAGCTGGGGGGACAGCGCGAACACCGGGGAGCTGTTTTTT
CASSWGDSANTGELFF
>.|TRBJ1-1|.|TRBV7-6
TGTGCCAGCAGCTTAGCTAACTCGGCTGGCACTGAAGCTTTCTTT
CASSLANSAGTEAFF
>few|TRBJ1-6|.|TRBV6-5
TGTGCCAGCAGTTACCGCCAGGGTTGGGGGTCACCCCTCCACTTT
CASSYRQGWGSPLHF
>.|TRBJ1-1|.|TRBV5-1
TGCGCCAGCAGCTTGCGCCCGGCAGCCTCTACCATGAACACTGAAGCTTTCTTT
CASSLRPAASTMNTEAFF
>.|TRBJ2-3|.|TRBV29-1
TGCAGCGTTGAAGTCACGATCACAGATACGCAGTATTTT
CSVEVTITDTQYF
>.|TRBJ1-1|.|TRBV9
TGTGCCAGCAGTCTGGACAGTAACACTGAAGCTTTCTTT
CASSLDSNTEAFF
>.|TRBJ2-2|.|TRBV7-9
TGTGCCAGCAGCTTAGAAGGGACCCGTCGGGAGCTGTTTTTT
CASSLEGTRRELFF
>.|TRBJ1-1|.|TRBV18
TGTGCCAGCTCACCACCTGGGAGTACTGAAGCTTTCTTT
CASSPPGSTEAFF
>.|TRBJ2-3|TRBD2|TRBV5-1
TGCGCCAGCAGAACGGACGGGACTAGCCTTTCTCCGGATACGCAGTATTTT
CASRTDGTSLSPDTQYF
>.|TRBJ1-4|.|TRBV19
TGTGCCAGTAGTATAGACAGGGGTAGAGAAAAACTGTTTTTT
CASSIDRGREKLFF
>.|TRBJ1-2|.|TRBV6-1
TGTGCCAGCAGCAACCTTGGAAGCCCTTATGGCTACACCTTC
CASSNLGSPYGYTF
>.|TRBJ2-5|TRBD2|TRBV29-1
TGCAGCGTTGTGGCGGGGGGGGCCCAAGAGACCCAGTACTTC
CSVVAGGAQETQYF
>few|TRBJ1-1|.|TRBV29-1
TGCAGCGTTGAAGATCCCCGGGGGAGGGACACTGAAGCTTTCTTT
CSVEDPRGRDTEAFF
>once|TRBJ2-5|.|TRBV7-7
TGTGCCAGCAGCTTAGTCCCTACAGACCAAGAGACCCAGTACTTC
CASSLVPTDQETQYF
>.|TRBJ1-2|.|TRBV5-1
TGCGCCAGCAGCTTGCTAATCGCTAACTATGGCTACACCTTC
CASSLLIANYGYTF
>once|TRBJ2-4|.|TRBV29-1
TGCAGCGTTGAAGAGGTCATGGGGAGCATTCAGTACTTC
CSVEEVMGSIQYF
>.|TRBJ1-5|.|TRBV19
TGTGCCAGTAGTCGAGAGCGACTAAGAAGCAATCAGCCCCAGCATTTT
CASSRERLRSNQPQHF
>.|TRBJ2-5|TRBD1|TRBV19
TGTGCCAGTAGTATCTCGGACAGGGTCGAGACCCAGTACTTC
CASSISDRVETQYF
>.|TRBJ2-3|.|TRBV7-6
TGTGCCAGCAGCTTGGTCGGGGGGCGGGACACAGATACGCAGTATTTT
CASSLVGGRDTDTQYF
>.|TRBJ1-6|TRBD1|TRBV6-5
TGTGCCAGCAGTTACTCGGGACAGGGGGCTTCACCCCTCCACTTT
CASSYSGQGASPLHF
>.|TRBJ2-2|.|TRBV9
TGTGCCAGCAGTTTCGCCCACGCGAACACCGGGGAGCTGTTTTTT
CASSFAHANTGELFF
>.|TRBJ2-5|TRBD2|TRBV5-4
TGTGCCAGCAGCCCGGGGGGGGAAAACCAAGAGACCCAGTACTTC
CASSPGGENQETQYF
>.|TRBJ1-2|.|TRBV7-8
TGTGCCAGCAGCCCAAGAAACAACCATGGCTACACCTTC
CASSPRNNHGYTF
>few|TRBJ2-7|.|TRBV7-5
TGTGTCAGAAGCCCGTGCTACGAGCAGTACTTC
CVRSPCYEQYF
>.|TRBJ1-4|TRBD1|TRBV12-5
TGTGCTAGTGCCCGGGACCCCGGGACAGGGTTTCTAGAAAAACTGTTTTTT
CASARDPGTGFLEKLFF
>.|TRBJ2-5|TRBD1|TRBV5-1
TGCGCCAGCAGCTTGGGACAGGGGGTCCCAGAGACCCAGTACTTC
CASSLGQGVPETQYF
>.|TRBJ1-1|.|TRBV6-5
TGTGCCAGCCTAATACAGGGTGGAACTGAAGCTTTCTTT
CASLIQGGTEAFF
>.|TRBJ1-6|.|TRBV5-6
TGTGCCAGCAGCTGGATACAGGGCAGTTCACCCCTCCACTTT
CASSWIQGSSPLHF
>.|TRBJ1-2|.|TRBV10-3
TGTGCCATCAGTGAAAGGGAATATGGCTACACCTTC
CAISEREYGYTF
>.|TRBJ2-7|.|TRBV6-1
TGTGCTTCCTCCCGGGTGGACTCCTACGAGCAGTACTTC
CASSRVDSYEQYF
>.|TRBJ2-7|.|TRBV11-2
TGTGCCAGCAGCTTAGATTTCTACGAGCAGTACTTC
CASSLDFYEQYF
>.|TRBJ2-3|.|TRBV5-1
TGCGCCAGCAGCTTGGCCCGGGGAGGGGGCGGAGATACGCAGTATTTT
CASSLARGGGGDTQYF
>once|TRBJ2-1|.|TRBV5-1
TGCGCCAGCAGCTTGAGGGGAGGATTGCATGAGCAGTTCTTC
CASSLRGGLHEQFF
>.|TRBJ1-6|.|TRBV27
TGTGCCAGCAGTTTAACAGCCGGATCACCCCTCCACTTT
CASSLTAGSPLHF
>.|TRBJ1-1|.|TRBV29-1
TGCAGCACCCGGACTCAAAGGGACACTGAGGCTTTCTTT
CSTRTQRDTEAFF
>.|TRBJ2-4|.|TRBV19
TGTTGTATTTTCCTGTTAGCCAAAAACATTCAGTACTTC
CCIFLLAKNIQYF
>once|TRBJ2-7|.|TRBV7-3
TGTGCCAGCAGCCCCCAAGGAGGGGACGAGCAGTACTTC
CASSPQGGDEQYF
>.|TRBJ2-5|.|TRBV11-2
TGTGCCAGCAGCTTAAGGGGGGGGGTTAAGGAGACCCAGTACTTC
CASSLRGGVKETQYF
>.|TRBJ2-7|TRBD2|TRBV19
TGTGCCAGTAGTAGGTCAGCGGGGGCCTTGACCTACGAGCAGTACTTC
CASSRSAGALTYEQYF
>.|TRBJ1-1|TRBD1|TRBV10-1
TGCGCCAGCAGGGACAGGGAACACACTGAAGCTTTCTTT
CASRDREHTEAFF
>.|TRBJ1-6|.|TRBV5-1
TGCGCCAGCAGCTTGTTGGCGACCTCCTATAATTCACCCCTCCACTTT
CASSLLATSYNSPLHF
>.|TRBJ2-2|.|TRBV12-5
TGTGCTAGTGGTTTTCCGGGTATGACCGGGGAGCTGTTTTTT
CASGFPGMTGELFF
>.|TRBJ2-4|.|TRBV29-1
TGCAGCGTTGAAGTTACAGGGAGATACATTCAGTACTTC
CSVEVTGRYIQYF
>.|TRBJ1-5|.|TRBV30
TGTGCCTTCCGGACAGCCGATAGCAATCAGCCCCAGCATTTT
CAFRTADSNQPQHF
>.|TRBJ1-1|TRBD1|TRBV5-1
TGCGCCAGCAGCGCGACAGGGGGGAACACTGAAGCTTTCTTT
CASSATGGNTEAFF
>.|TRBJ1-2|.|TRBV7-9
TGTGCCAGCAGCTTAACTGTCCATGGCTACACCTTC
CASSLTVHGYTF
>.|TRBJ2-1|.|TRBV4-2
TGTGCCAGCAGCCAAGATCGTATTGGAACGATTGAGCAGTTCTTC
CASSQDRIGTIEQFF
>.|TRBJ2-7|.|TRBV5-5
TGTGCCAGCAGCCTCGGACAGCTTTACGTTAGTGAGCAGTACTTC
CASSLGQLYVSEQYF
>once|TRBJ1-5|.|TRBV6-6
TGTGCCAGCAGTCCGGACCCTAATCAGCCCCAGCATTTT
CASSPDPNQPQHF
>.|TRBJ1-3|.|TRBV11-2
TGTGCCAGCAGCCAATTCGGAAGGGCTGGAAACACCATATATTTT
CASSQFGRAGNTIYF
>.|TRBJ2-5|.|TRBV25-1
TGTGCCAGCAGCAGGTTCCAAGAGACCCAGTACTTC
CASSRFQETQYF
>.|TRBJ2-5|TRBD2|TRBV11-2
TGTGCCAGCAGCTCAGTACGGGGGAGGGGAAGGTTGGGGACCCAGTACTTC
CASSSVRGRGRLGTQYF
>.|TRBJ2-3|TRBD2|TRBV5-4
TGTGCCAGCAGCCGTATGACTAGCAGAGCTAGCACAGATACGCAGTATTTT
CASSRMTSRASTDTQYF
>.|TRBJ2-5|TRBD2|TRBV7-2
TGTGCCACCGTTCTTTCGCGGGGGAAAGAGACCCAGTACTTC
CATVLSRGKETQYF
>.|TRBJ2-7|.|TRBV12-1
TGTGCCAGCAGACCCCCGGACTTCCCCTACGAGCAGTACTTC
CASRPPDFPYEQYF
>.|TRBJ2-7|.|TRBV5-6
TGTGCCAGCAGAGGGTTACGGTCGGGGCATTACGAGCAGTACTTC
CASRGLRSGHYEQYF